This is a list of T cell receptor beta chains from one sample in a study of blood T cell repertoires in COVID-19. Produced via immunoSEQ multiplex PCR; TCRdb's table is partial and in-frame only. The profile shows hundreds of thousands of clones, approximately 86% of them singletons. The sequencing sample was made of peripheral blood. All receptors come from an older man with acute or convalescent COVID-19. Each CDR3 is given with its conserved first and last residue. D genes are given only for firm matches. Some rows mark clone size as missing; the rest say once, few, many or name a class of expanded clone.

D gene: TRBD2; V gene: TRBV6-4; clone size: -; J gene: TRBJ2-7; CDR3 protein: CASNSTSGGNTYEQYF; CDR3 DNA: TGTGCCAGCAATTCCACGAGCGGGGGAAACACCTACGAGCAGTACTTC
D gene: -; V gene: TRBV4-3; clone size: -; J gene: TRBJ1-2; CDR3 protein: CASSQDWPPLNYGYTF; CDR3 DNA: TGCGCCAGCAGCCAAGATTGGCCCCCTCTGAACTATGGCTACACCTTC
D gene: -; V gene: TRBV15; clone size: -; J gene: TRBJ2-1; CDR3 protein: CATSRPGYEQFF; CDR3 DNA: TGTGCCACCAGCAGACCCGGTTATGAGCAGTTCTTC
D gene: -; V gene: TRBV7-2; clone size: -; J gene: TRBJ2-5; CDR3 protein: CASSLNLGGAYETQYF; CDR3 DNA: TGTGCCAGCAGCTTAAATTTGGGGGGGGCCTACGAGACCCAGTACTTC
D gene: -; V gene: TRBV24-1; clone size: -; J gene: TRBJ1-3; CDR3 protein: CATSDTRLGGNTIYF; CDR3 DNA: TGTGCCACCAGTGATACCCGACTGGGTGGAAACACCATATATTTT
D gene: TRBD1; V gene: TRBV19; clone size: -; J gene: TRBJ1-1; CDR3 protein: CASSIRTGGTEAFF; CDR3 DNA: TGTGCCAGTAGTATAAGGACAGGGGGGACTGAAGCTTTCTTT
D gene: -; V gene: TRBV25-1; clone size: once; J gene: TRBJ2-1; CDR3 protein: CASRGGASINEQFF; CDR3 DNA: TGTGCCAGCCGCGGAGGGGCTAGCATAAATGAGCAGTTCTTC
D gene: -; V gene: TRBV2; clone size: -; J gene: TRBJ1-1; CDR3 protein: CASSGPMGAGTEAFF; CDR3 DNA: TGTGCCAGCAGTGGACCAATGGGGGCGGGCACTGAAGCTTTCTTT
D gene: TRBD1; V gene: TRBV18; clone size: -; J gene: TRBJ1-5; CDR3 protein: CASSPGQGNQPQHF; CDR3 DNA: TGTGCCAGCTCACCCGGACAGGGCAATCAGCCCCAGCATTTT
D gene: -; V gene: TRBV2; clone size: -; J gene: TRBJ1-5; CDR3 protein: CASSERGQGRLHF; CDR3 DNA: TGTGCCAGCAGTGAAAGAGGTCAGGGGCGTTTGCATTTT
D gene: -; V gene: TRBV19; clone size: once; J gene: TRBJ2-1; CDR3 protein: CASSSWLAPASGNEQFF; CDR3 DNA: TGTGCCAGTAGTTCCTGGCTAGCGCCGGCATCAGGGAATGAGCAGTTCTTC